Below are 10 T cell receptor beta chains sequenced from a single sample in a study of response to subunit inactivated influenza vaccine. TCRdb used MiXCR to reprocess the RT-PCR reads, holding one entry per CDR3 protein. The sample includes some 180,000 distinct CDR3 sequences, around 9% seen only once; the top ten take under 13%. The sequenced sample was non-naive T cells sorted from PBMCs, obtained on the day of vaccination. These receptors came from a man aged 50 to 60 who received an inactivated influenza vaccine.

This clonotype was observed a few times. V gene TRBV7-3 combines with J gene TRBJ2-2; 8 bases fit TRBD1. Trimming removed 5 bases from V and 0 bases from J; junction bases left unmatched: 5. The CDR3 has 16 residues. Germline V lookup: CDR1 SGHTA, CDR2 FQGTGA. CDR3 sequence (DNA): TGTGCCAGCAGCCCTCAGGGGGCGCCGAACACCGGGGAGCTGTTTTTT. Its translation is CASSPQGAPNTGELFF.

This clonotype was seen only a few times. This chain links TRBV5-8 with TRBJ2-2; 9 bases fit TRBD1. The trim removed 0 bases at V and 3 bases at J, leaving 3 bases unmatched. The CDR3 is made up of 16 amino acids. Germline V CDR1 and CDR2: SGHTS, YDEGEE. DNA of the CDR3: TGTGCCAGCAGCTTGGGGACAGGGGTATACACCGGGGAGCTGTTTTTT. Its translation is CASSLGTGVYTGELFF.

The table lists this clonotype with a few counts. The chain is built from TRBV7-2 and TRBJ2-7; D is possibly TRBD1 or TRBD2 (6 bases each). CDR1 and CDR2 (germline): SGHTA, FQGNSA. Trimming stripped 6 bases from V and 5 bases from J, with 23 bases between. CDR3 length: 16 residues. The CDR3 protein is CASRYQPNGGVDEQYF. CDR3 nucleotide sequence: TGTGCCAGCAGATATCAGCCGAACGGGGGCGTGGACGAGCAGTACTTC.

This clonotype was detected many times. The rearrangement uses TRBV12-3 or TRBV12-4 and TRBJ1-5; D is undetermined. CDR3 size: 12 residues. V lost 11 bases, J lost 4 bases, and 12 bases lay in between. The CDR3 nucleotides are TGTGCCGCAGGAAGGACGAATCAGCCCCAGCATTTT. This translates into CAAGRTNQPQHF.

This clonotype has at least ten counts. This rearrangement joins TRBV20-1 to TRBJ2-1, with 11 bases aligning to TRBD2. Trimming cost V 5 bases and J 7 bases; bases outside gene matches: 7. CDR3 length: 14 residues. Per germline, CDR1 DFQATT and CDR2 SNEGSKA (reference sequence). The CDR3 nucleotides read TGCAGTGCTCGGATAGCGGGGGGGCTAAATGAGCAGTTCTTC. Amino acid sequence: CSARIAGGLNEQFF.

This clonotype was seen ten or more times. This CDR3 reads CASSQDSPYAGRVNNEQFF. The CDR3 DNA reads TGTGCCAGCAGCCAAGACTCCCCTTATGCGGGACGGGTGAACAATGAGCAGTTCTTC. The V and J genes are TRBV4-2 and TRBJ2-1; D may be TRBD2 (6 bases). The CDR3 spans 19 residues. The V end was cut by 0 bases, the J end by 5 bases, with 23 bases between. In germline, CDR1 is LGHNA, CDR2 YNFKEQ.

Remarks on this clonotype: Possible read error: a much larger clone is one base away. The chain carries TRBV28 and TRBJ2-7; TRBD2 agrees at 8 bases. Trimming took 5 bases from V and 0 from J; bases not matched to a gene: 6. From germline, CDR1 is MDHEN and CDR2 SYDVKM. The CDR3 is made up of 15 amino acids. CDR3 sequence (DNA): TGTGCCAGCAGTCAACCAGCGGGGGCCTCCTACGAGCAGTACTTC. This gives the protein CASSQPAGASYEQYF.

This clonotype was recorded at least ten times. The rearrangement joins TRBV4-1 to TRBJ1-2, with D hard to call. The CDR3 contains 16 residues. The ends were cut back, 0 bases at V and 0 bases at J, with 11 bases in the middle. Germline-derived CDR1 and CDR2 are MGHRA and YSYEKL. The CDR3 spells CASSQEVAGTNYGYTF. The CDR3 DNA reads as TGCGCCAGCAGCCAAGAAGTGGCAGGTACTAACTATGGCTACACCTTC.

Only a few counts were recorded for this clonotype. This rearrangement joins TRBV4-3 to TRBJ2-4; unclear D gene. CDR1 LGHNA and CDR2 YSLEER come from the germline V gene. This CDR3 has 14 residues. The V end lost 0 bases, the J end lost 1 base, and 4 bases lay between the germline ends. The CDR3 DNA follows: TGCGCCAGCAGCCAAGATCGGGCCAAAAACATTCAGTACTTC. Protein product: CASSQDRAKNIQYF.

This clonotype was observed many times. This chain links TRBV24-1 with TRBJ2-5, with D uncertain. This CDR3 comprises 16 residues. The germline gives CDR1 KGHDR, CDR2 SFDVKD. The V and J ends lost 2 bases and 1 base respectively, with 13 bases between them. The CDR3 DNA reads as TGTGCCACCAGTGATTCGGATAGACGCCTCCAAGAGACCCAGTACTTC. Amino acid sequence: CATSDSDRRLQETQYF.